The rows below give T cell receptor beta chains drawn from one sample of a study of identical twins. TCRdb used MiXCR to reprocess the 5' RACE reads, holding one entry per CDR3 protein. In the table there are 310,000 or so distinct CDR3 sequences, more than 8% of which are singletons. These data were likewise used in another study, on yellow fever vaccine responses in identical twins.

Sample: CD8+ T cells sorted from blood. All receptors derive from a woman under 30 in good health. The CDR3 runs from the conserved cysteine through the conserved F or W. The D gene is left open where the match is weak. The size field is filled for only some rows; it gives once, few, many or a size class.

cdr3_length	clone_size	d_call	v_call	j_call	cdr3_nt	cdr3_aa
14	many	TRBD1	TRBV7-9	TRBJ2-1	TGTGCCAGCAGTTTAACAGGGGGCTACAATGAGCAGTTCTTC	CASSLTGGYNEQFF
15	few	.	TRBV6-2/TRBV6-3	TRBJ2-2	TGTGCCAGCAGTGGGGTACAGGGGAACACCGGGGAGCTGTTTTTT	CASSGVQGNTGELFF
15	few	.	TRBV19	TRBJ2-2	TGTGCCAGTAGTATAGATCGTCCGGGGACCGGGGAGCTGTTTTTT	CASSIDRPGTGELFF
15	.	TRBD1	TRBV29-1	TRBJ2-5	TGCAGCGTTGTTCACCCAAGGGACAGCCAAGAGACCCAGTACTTC	CSVVHPRDSQETQYF
12	.	.	TRBV20-1	TRBJ2-1	TGCAGTGCTACAGACACTATAGATGAGCAGTTCTTC	CSATDTIDEQFF
16	many	TRBD2	TRBV4-2	TRBJ2-1	TGTGCCAGCAGCCAAGATGGGGCGGGGGGGGTTTCAGAGCAGTTCTTC	CASSQDGAGGVSEQFF
13	.	.	TRBV4-3	TRBJ2-7	TGCGCCAGCGCAGGGAACTTGGGCTACGAGCAGTACTTC	CASAGNLGYEQYF
12	many	.	TRBV7-8	TRBJ2-1	TGTGCCAGCGCGGGCGGCTACAATGAGCAGTTCTTC	CASAGGYNEQFF
14	.	.	TRBV12-3/TRBV12-4	TRBJ2-5	TGTGCCAGCAGAGACCGGGGGGCGGGGGAGACCCAGTACTTC	CASRDRGAGETQYF
13	once	.	TRBV6-2/TRBV6-3	TRBJ2-7	TGTGCCAGCAGATCGGGACAAAATTACGAGCAGTACTTC	CASRSGQNYEQYF
16	.	.	TRBV2	TRBJ2-2	TGTGCCAGCAGTCCCTCCTGGGATTTGAACACCGGGGAGCTGTTTTTT	CASSPSWDLNTGELFF